This is a list of T cell receptor beta chains from one sample in a study of cytomegalovirus exposure and HLA in healthy donors. The data were produced by immunoSEQ multiplex PCR, yet TCRdb's version contains in-frame clones alone and is incomplete. The data hold 150,000 to 200,000 clones, with about 75% observed a single time. What was sequenced was PBMCs. The origin of the receptors is a woman in her 40s in good health and CMV-seropositive. The CDR3 runs from the conserved cysteine through the conserved F or W. A D gene is named only where the DNA matches it firmly. The listing skips clone size in some rows; elsewhere it reads once, few, many or a size class.

J	D	size	V	DNA	CDR3
TRBJ1-1	TRBD1	.	TRBV28	TGTGCCAGCTCCGAAGTCAGTTTAAGGGGGCAAGAAGCTTTCTTT	CASSEVSLRGQEAFF
TRBJ1-2	.	.	TRBV7-2	TGTGCCAGCAGCGCCCAGAGGACTTATTATGGCTACACCTTC	CASSAQRTYYGYTF
TRBJ2-1	.	.	TRBV20-1	TGCAGTGCCCTCACCCAGCGGGAGCAGTTCTTC	CSALTQREQFF
TRBJ2-1	.	.	TRBV30	TGTGCCTGGAGTACGGTGTACAATGAGCAGTTCTTC	CAWSTVYNEQFF
TRBJ2-2	TRBD2	.	TRBV30	TGTGCCTGGAGTGTATTCCGTAGCGGGAGAACCGGGGAGCTGTTTTTT	CAWSVFRSGRTGELFF
TRBJ1-1	TRBD1	.	TRBV9	TGTGCCAGCAGCCCGGGACAGGGGTTGGTGAACACTGAAGCTTTCTTT	CASSPGQGLVNTEAFF
TRBJ1-1	TRBD1	.	TRBV4-1	TGCGCCAGCAGCCAAGTTCGGGGACAGGGAAGGACTGAAGCTTTCTTT	CASSQVRGQGRTEAFF
TRBJ2-5	TRBD2	.	TRBV2	TGTGCCAGCAGACCCGGACTAGCGGGAGGAGAGACCCAGTACTTC	CASRPGLAGGETQYF
TRBJ1-1	.	.	TRBV5-4	TGTGCCAGCAGCTTGAACTTGAACACTGAAGCTTTCTTT	CASSLNLNTEAFF
TRBJ2-2	TRBD1	.	TRBV6-6	TGTGCCAGCAGTTACTCAGGGGGACAGGGTGTCCGGGAGCTGTTTTTT	CASSYSGGQGVRELFF
TRBJ1-3	.	.	TRBV6-1	TGTGCCAGCAGTGAGCCCTTGAGCTCTGGAAACACCATATATTTT	CASSEPLSSGNTIYF
TRBJ2-1	TRBD2	.	TRBV27	TGTGCCAGCAGGACTAGCGGGAGTTACAATGAGCAGTTCTTC	CASRTSGSYNEQFF
TRBJ2-3	TRBD2	.	TRBV28	TGTGCCAGCAGTTTCCCCGGGAGGGTCACAGATACGCAGTATTTT	CASSFPGRVTDTQYF
TRBJ1-4	TRBD1	.	TRBV7-6	TGTGCCAGCATCAAAGGGGGCAGGGGGCAAGGCGAAAAACTGTTTTTT	CASIKGGRGQGEKLFF
TRBJ2-2	.	.	TRBV5-1	TGCGCCAGCAGCTTGGACGGGAGTGGAACCGGGGAGCTGTTTTTT	CASSLDGSGTGELFF
TRBJ1-6	.	.	TRBV10-3	TGTGCCATCAGTGTCGAGGGATGGGATTCACCCCTCCACTTT	CAISVEGWDSPLHF
TRBJ1-5	.	.	TRBV18	TGTGCCAGCTCACCACCGGGCAGGGCGAGCAATCAGCCCCAGCATTTT	CASSPPGRASNQPQHF
TRBJ1-5	.	.	TRBV7-2	TGTGCCAGCAGCGAACGGACAGGCAATCAGCCCCAGCATTTT	CASSERTGNQPQHF
TRBJ2-2	TRBD1	.	TRBV10-2	TGCGCCAGCAATACAGGGGTTTCCGGGGAGCTGTTTTTT	CASNTGVSGELFF
TRBJ2-7	TRBD1	.	TRBV2	TGTGCCAGCAGTGCGTTTCGGGGACAGAGCTACGAGCAGTACTTC	CASSAFRGQSYEQYF
TRBJ1-4	.	few	TRBV7-9	TGTGCCAGCAGCTTACTCAGCGGACAGTCTGAAAAACTGTTTTTT	CASSLLSGQSEKLFF
TRBJ2-1	TRBD2	.	TRBV7-9	TGTGCCAGCAGCTCAGGACTAGCGGGTGACAATGAGCAGTTCTTC	CASSSGLAGDNEQFF
TRBJ1-3	.	.	TRBV7-9	TGTGCCAGCAGCCGAGTAGGAAACACCATATATTTT	CASSRVGNTIYF
TRBJ1-2	TRBD1	.	TRBV18	TGTGCCAGCTCACCACTGAAGACAGGGCTCGATGGCTACACCTTC	CASSPLKTGLDGYTF
TRBJ1-1	TRBD1	.	TRBV6-5	TGTGCCAGCACCCGAAAACCACAGGGGCTTACTGAAGCTTTCTTT	CASTRKPQGLTEAFF
TRBJ2-1	.	few	TRBV5-1	TGCGCCAGCAGCTTGGTGCTGGAGTCCAGAAATGAGCAGTTCTTC	CASSLVLESRNEQFF
TRBJ2-2	TRBD1	.	TRBV5-1	TGCGCCAGCAGCTTGGGGCAGGGGGCCACCGGGGAGCTGTTTTTT	CASSLGQGATGELFF
TRBJ2-7	TRBD1	.	TRBV28	TGTGCCAGCAACTCCTCCCCGGGGACAGGGATCAACGAGCAGTACTTC	CASNSSPGTGINEQYF
TRBJ2-3	.	.	TRBV6-6	TGTGCCAGCAGACCCCCCGGGAGCGGAGCAACAGATACGCAGTATTTT	CASRPPGSGATDTQYF
TRBJ2-1	TRBD2	.	TRBV9	TGTGCCAGCAGCGAACTAACTAGCGGAAGTGAGCAGTTCTTC	CASSELTSGSEQFF
TRBJ2-1	TRBD2	.	TRBV7-9	TGTGCCAGCAGCTTAGCGAGGGCTAGCGGGAACTACAATGAGCAGTTCTTC	CASSLARASGNYNEQFF
TRBJ2-3	.	few	TRBV19	TGTGCCAGTAGGCGGAACCGCCCCCCCGGGACTGGAAACACAGATACGCAGTATTTT	CASRRNRPPGTGNTDTQYF
TRBJ1-3	.	.	TRBV19	TGTGCCAGCCGACAGTTAGACTCTGGAAACACCATATATTTT	CASRQLDSGNTIYF
TRBJ2-2	.	.	TRBV2	TGTGCCAGCAGTGAGGGGTTCGGGAGAGCCAACACCGGGGAGCTGTTTTTT	CASSEGFGRANTGELFF
TRBJ2-7	TRBD1	.	TRBV11-3	TGTGCCAGCAGCACTCGACAGGGGTCCTACGAGCAGTACTTC	CASSTRQGSYEQYF
TRBJ2-7	.	few	TRBV7-2	TGTGCCAGCAGCTCGACCTGGACAAACAGCGAGCAGTACTTC	CASSSTWTNSEQYF
TRBJ2-5	TRBD2	.	TRBV29-1	TGCAGCGAGAGGACTAGCGGCCAAGAGACCCAGTACTTC	CSERTSGQETQYF
TRBJ2-7	.	.	TRBV7-2	TGTGCCAGCAGCTTAGCGGTAGGGGACTCCTACGAGCAGTACTTC	CASSLAVGDSYEQYF
TRBJ2-3	.	.	TRBV6-1	TGTGCCAGCAGTGATTTGAAGCGGATTCCAGGCACAGATACGCAGTATTTT	CASSDLKRIPGTDTQYF
TRBJ2-3	TRBD2	.	TRBV2	TGTGCCAGCAGGAAGGGGACTAGCGGGCAGTATTTT	CASRKGTSGQYF